A selection of T cell receptor beta chains follows, all from one sample in a study of blood T cell repertoires in COVID-19. TCRdb's copy holds only in-frame clones and misses some; the assay was immunoSEQ multiplex PCR. The sample yields around 76,000 clones, under 80% seen once. The specimen sequenced was peripheral blood. Every receptor here comes from a woman of 80 years or more with active or convalescent COVID-19. CDR3s include the opening cysteine and the closing phenylalanine or tryptophan. The D gene is left open where the match is weak. Clone size appears in some rows only: once, few, many, or a class for an expanded clone.

v_gene	d_gene	abundance	j_gene	len	CDR3nt	CDR3aa
TRBV29-1	TRBD1	-	TRBJ2-3	15	TGCAGCGTCCGAACCACCGGGACAGACACAGATACGCAGTATTTT	CSVRTTGTDTDTQYF
TRBV3-1/TRBV3-2	-	-	TRBJ1-3	14	TGTGCCAGCAGCCAAGATCTGGGGCGAAACACCATATATTTT	CASSQDLGRNTIYF
TRBV3-1/TRBV3-2	-	-	TRBJ1-2	14	TGTGCCAGCAGCCAGCGGGAGTACCTCTATGGCTACACCTTC	CASSQREYLYGYTF
TRBV5-1	-	-	TRBJ1-2	15	TGCGCCAGCAGCTTGGCCGGGGCAGACGCGGGGGGCTACACCTTC	CASSLAGADAGGYTF
TRBV7-8	-	-	TRBJ1-2	14	TGTGCCAGCAGCTTAGGCGGGACGCCCTATGGCTACACCTTC	CASSLGGTPYGYTF
TRBV29-1	TRBD2	few	TRBJ2-3	14	TGCAGCGTTGGCCTAGCGGGGAACACAGATACGCAGTATTTT	CSVGLAGNTDTQYF
TRBV7-9	-	-	TRBJ2-3	15	TGTGCCAGCAGCTTCCGGAGCAGTGGCACAGATACGCAGTATTTT	CASSFRSSGTDTQYF
TRBV30	TRBD2	-	TRBJ2-3	14	TGTGCCTGGGAGACTAGCGGACCCACAGATACGCAGTATTTT	CAWETSGPTDTQYF
TRBV5-5	-	-	TRBJ1-4	14	TGTGCCAGCAGCTTGGGGCAGGTTAATGAAAAACTGTTTTTT	CASSLGQVNEKLFF
TRBV7-2	TRBD1	few	TRBJ1-5	13	TGTGCCAGCAGAAACGACAGGGCCCAGCCCCAGCATTTT	CASRNDRAQPQHF
TRBV28	TRBD2	once	TRBJ2-5	14	TGTGCCAGCAGTTCCCAAGGGGAGGGCGGGACCCAGTACTTC	CASSSQGEGGTQYF
TRBV7-9	-	-	TRBJ2-1	15	TGTGCCAGCAGCTTAGATGGGAGCTCCTACAATGAGCAGTTCTTC	CASSLDGSSYNEQFF
TRBV19	TRBD1	-	TRBJ2-5	15	TGTGCCAGTAGTACGAAACAGGGGTTTCAAGAGACCCAGTACTTC	CASSTKQGFQETQYF
TRBV4-3	-	-	TRBJ1-1	15	TGCGCCAGCAGCCAAGTGGGGGGAGGAGCCACTGAAGCTTTCTTT	CASSQVGGGATEAFF
TRBV4-1	-	once	TRBJ1-2	14	TGCGCCAGCAGCCCGTCGGGCAGGGCGTATGGCTACACCTTC	CASSPSGRAYGYTF
TRBV5-6	TRBD1	-	TRBJ1-2	14	TGTGCCAGCAACCCGACAGGGGAGGAGTATGGCTACACCTTC	CASNPTGEEYGYTF
TRBV12-3/TRBV12-4	-	-	TRBJ1-2	11	TGTGCCAGCAGTTTACGGTATGGCTACACCTTC	CASSLRYGYTF
TRBV4-2	-	few	TRBJ2-3	19	TGTGCCAGCAGCCGATGTGACGCGACGGGGGGCCTGAACACAGATACGCAGTATTTT	CASSRCDATGGLNTDTQYF
TRBV4-1	TRBD2	-	TRBJ2-5	16	TGCGCCAGCAGCGGAGTGGGGGCGGGGGGGCCTGAGACCCAGTACTTC	CASSGVGAGGPETQYF
TRBV5-1	-	-	TRBJ2-3	14	TGCGCCAGCAGCTTGAACAGTTACTCAGATACGCAGTATTTT	CASSLNSYSDTQYF
TRBV11-2	-	-	TRBJ2-7	13	TGTGCCAGCAGCCCACAGGGCTGGCGCGAGCAGTACTTC	CASSPQGWREQYF
TRBV27	TRBD1	-	TRBJ1-2	14	TGTGCCAGCAGTTTGACAGGGGGCATCGTTGGCTACACCTTC	CASSLTGGIVGYTF
TRBV5-1	TRBD1	-	TRBJ1-1	15	TGCGCCAGCAGCCCACGACAGGGATCGAGCACTGAAGCTTTCTTT	CASSPRQGSSTEAFF
TRBV10-2	TRBD1	-	TRBJ1-4	13	TGCGCCAGCGGCTGGGACAGAACTGAAAAACTGTTTTTT	CASGWDRTEKLFF
TRBV24-1	TRBD1	-	TRBJ2-7	15	TGTGCCACCAGTGACCGACAGGGGAACCACCACGAGCAGTACTTC	CATSDRQGNHHEQYF